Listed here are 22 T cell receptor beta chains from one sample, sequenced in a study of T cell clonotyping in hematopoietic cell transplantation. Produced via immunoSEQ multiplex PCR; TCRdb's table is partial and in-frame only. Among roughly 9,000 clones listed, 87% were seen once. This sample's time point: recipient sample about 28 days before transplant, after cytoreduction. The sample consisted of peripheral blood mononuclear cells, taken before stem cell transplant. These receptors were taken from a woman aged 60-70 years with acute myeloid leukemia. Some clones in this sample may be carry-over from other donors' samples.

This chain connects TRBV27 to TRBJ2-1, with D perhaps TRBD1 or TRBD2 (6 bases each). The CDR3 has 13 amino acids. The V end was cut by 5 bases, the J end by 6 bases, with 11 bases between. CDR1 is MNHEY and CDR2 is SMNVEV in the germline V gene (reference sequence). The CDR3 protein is CASSPEGVNEQFF. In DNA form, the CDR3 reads TGTGCCAGCAGTCCGGAGGGGGTCAATGAGCAGTTCTTC.

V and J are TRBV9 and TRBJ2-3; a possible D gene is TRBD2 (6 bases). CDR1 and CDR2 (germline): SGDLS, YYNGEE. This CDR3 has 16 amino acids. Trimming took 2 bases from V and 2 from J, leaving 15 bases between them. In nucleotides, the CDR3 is TGTGCCAGCAGCGTTACTGCGGGAACAGTCACAGATACGCAGTATTTT. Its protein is CASSVTAGTVTDTQYF.

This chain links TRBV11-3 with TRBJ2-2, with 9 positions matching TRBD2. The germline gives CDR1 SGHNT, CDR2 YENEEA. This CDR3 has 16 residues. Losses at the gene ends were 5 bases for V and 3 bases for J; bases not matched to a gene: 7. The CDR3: CASSKGLAGYTGELFF. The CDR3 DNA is TGTGCCAGCAGCAAGGGGCTAGCGGGGTACACCGGGGAGCTGTTTTTT. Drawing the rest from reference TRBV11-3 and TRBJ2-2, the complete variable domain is EAGVVQSPRYKIIEKKQPVAFWCNPISGHNTLYWYLQNLGQGPELLIRYENEEAVDDSQLPKDRFSAERLKGVDSTLKIQPAELGDSAVYLCASSKGLAGYTGELFFGEGSRLTVL.

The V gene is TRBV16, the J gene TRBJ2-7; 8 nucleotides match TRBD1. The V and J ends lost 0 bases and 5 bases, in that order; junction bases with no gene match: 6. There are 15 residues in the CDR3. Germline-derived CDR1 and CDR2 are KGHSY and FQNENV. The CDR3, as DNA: TGTGCCAGCAGCCAATCCGCAGGGGGCGTCCACGAGCAGTACTTC. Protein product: CASSQSAGGVHEQYF.

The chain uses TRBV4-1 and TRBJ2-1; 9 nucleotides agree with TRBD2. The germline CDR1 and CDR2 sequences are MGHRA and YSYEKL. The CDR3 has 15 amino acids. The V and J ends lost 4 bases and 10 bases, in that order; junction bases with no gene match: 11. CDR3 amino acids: CASSLPGTSRKEQFF. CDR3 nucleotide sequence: TGCGCCAGCAGCCTACCGGGGACTAGCCGCAAGGAGCAGTTCTTC.

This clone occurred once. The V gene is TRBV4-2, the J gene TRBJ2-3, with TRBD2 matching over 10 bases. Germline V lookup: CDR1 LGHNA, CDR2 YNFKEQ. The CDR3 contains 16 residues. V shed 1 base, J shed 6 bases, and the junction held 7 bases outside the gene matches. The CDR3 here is CASSQGIAGGGDTQYF. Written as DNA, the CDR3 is TGTGCCAGCAGCCAAGGGATAGCGGGAGGAGGGGATACGCAGTATTTT.

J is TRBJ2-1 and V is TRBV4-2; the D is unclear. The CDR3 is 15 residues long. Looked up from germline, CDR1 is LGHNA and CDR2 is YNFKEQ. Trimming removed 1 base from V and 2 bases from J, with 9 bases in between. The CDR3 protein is CASSQGPDPYNEQFF. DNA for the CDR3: TGTGCCAGCAGCCAAGGGCCGGACCCCTACAATGAGCAGTTCTTC.

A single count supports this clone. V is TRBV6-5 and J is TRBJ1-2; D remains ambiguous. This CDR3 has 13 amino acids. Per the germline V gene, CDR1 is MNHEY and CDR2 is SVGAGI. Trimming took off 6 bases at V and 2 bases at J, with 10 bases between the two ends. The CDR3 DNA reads TGTGCCAGCAGGACTACAGAGAACTATGGCTACACCTTC. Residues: CASRTTENYGYTF.

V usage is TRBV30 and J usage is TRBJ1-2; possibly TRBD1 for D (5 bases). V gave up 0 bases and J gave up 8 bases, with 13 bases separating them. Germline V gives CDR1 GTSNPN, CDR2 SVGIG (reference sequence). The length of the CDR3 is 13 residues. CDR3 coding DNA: TGTGCCTGGAGTGTACTGGGGGGTGGCGGCTACACCTTC. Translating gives CAWSVLGGGGYTF.

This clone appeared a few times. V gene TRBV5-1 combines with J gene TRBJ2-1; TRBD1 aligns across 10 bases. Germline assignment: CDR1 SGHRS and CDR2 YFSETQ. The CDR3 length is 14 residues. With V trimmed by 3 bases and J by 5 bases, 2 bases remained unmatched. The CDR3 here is CASSWGTGDNEQFF. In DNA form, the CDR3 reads TGCGCCAGCAGCTGGGGGACAGGGGACAATGAGCAGTTCTTC.

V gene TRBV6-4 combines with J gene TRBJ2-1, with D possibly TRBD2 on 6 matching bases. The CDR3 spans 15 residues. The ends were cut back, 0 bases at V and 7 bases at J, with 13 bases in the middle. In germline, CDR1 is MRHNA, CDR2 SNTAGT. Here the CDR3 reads CASSDSPVAGNEQFF. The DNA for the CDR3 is TGTGCCAGCAGTGACTCTCCCGTTGCGGGAAATGAGCAGTTCTTC.

CDR3 DNA sequence: TGTGCCAGCAGTTTGCGAACAACTAATGAAAAACTGTTTTTT. The encoded protein is CASSLRTTNEKLFF. The chain uses TRBV28 and TRBJ1-4, with D unresolved. Looked up from germline, CDR1 is MDHEN and CDR2 is SYDVKM. The CDR3 consists of 14 residues. The germline V and J ends were trimmed by 3 bases and 0 bases, with 5 bases remaining between them.

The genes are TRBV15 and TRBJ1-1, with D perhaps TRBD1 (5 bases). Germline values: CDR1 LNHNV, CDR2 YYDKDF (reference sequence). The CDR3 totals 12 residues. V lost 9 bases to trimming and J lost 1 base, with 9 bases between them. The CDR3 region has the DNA TGTGCCACGGGACCCCGGAACACTGAAGCTTTCTTT. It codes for CATGPRNTEAFF.

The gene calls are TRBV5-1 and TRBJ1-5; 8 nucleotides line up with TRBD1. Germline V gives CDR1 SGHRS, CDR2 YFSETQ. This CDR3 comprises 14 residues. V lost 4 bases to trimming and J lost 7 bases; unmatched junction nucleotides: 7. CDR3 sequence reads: CASSEQGAGQPQHF. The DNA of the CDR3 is TGCGCCAGCAGCGAGCAGGGGGCGGGACAGCCCCAGCATTTT.

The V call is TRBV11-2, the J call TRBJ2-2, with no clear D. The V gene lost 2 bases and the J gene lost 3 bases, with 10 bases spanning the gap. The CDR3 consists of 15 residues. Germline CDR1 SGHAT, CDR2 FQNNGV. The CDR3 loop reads CASSLYLRDTGELFF. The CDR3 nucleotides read TGTGCCAGCAGCTTATATCTTCGCGACACCGGGGAGCTGTTTTTT.

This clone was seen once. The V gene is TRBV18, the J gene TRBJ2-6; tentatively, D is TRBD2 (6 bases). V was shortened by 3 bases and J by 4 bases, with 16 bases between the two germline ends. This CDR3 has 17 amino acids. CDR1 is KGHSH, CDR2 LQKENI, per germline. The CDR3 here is CASSPLGGTSGANVLTF. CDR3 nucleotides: TGTGCCAGCTCACCCCTCGGGGGAACCTCGGGGGCCAACGTCCTGACTTTC.

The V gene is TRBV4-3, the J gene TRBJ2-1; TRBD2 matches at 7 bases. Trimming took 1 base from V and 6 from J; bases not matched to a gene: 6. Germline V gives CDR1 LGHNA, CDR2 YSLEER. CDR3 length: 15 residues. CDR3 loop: CASSQGGGRGNEQFF. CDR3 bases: TGCGCCAGCAGCCAAGGGGGAGGGAGAGGCAATGAGCAGTTCTTC.

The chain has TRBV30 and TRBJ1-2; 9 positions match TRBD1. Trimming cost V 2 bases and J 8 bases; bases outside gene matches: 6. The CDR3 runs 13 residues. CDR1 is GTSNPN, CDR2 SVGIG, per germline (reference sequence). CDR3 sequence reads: CAWSPSGQGGYTF. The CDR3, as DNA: TGTGCCTGGAGTCCTTCGGGACAGGGAGGCTACACCTTC.

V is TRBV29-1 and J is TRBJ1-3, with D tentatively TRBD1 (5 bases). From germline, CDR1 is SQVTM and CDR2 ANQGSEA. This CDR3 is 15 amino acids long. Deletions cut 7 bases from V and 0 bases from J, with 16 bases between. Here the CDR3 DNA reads TGCAGCGCCTATAGCGGGGGGAACTCTGGAAACACCATATATTTT. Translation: CSAYSGGNSGNTIYF. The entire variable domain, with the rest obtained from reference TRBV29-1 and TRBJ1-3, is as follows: SAVISQKPSRDICQRGTSLTIQCQVDSQVTMMFWYRQQPGQSLTLIATANQGSEATYESGFVIDKFPISRPNLTFSTLTVSNMSPEDSSIYLCSAYSGGNSGNTIYFGEGSWLTVV.

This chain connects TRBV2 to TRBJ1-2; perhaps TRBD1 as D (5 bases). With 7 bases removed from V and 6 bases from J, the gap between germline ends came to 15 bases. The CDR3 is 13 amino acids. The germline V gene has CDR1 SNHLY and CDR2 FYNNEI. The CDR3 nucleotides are TGTGCCAGCACTGGGCAGGGATGGGATGGCTACACCTTC. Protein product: CASTGQGWDGYTF.

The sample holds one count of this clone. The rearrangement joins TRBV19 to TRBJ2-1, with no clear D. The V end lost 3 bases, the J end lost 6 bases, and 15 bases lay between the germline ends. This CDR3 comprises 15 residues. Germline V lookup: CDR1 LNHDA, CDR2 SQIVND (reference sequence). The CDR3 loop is CASSIAAGRSNEQFF. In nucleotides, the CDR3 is TGTGCCAGTAGTATCGCAGCCGGGCGATCCAATGAGCAGTTCTTC. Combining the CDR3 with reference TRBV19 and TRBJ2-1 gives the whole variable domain DGGITQSPKYLFRKEGQNVTLSCEQNLNHDAMYWYRQDPGQGLRLIYYSQIVNDFQKGDIAEGYSVSREKKESFPLTVTSAQKNPTAFYLCASSIAAGRSNEQFFGPGTRLTVL.

The CDR3 loop is CSVDRGAEAFF. CDR3 DNA sequence: TGCAGCGTGGACCGGGGCGCTGAAGCTTTCTTT. The V and J genes are TRBV29-1 and TRBJ1-1; maybe TRBD1 (5 bases). Germline CDR1 SQVTM, CDR2 ANQGSEA. The CDR3 extends over 11 amino acids. V shed 6 bases and J shed 6 bases, with 11 bases lying between them. The variable domain in full, completed from reference TRBV29-1 and TRBJ1-1, reads SAVISQKPSRDICQRGTSLTIQCQVDSQVTMMFWYRQQPGQSLTLIATANQGSEATYESGFVIDKFPISRPNLTFSTLTVSNMSPEDSSIYLCSVDRGAEAFFGQGTRLTVV.